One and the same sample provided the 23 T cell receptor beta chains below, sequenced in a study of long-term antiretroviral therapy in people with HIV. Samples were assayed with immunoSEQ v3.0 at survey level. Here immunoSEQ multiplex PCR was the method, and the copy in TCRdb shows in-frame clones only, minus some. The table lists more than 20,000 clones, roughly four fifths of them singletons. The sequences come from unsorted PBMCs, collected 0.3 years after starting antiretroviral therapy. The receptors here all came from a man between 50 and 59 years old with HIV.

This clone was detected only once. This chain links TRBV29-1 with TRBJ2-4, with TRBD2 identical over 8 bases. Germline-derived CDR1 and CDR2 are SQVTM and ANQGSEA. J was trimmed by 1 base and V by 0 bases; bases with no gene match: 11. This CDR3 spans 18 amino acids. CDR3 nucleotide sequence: TGCAGCGTTGAAGATCGGGGTTTAGCGGGGTATGCCAAAAACATTCAGTACTTC. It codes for CSVEDRGLAGYAKNIQYF. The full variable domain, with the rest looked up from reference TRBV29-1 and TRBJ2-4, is SAVISQKPSRDICQRGTSLTIQCQVDSQVTMMFWYRQQPGQSLTLIATANQGSEATYESGFVIDKFPISRPNLTFSTLTVSNMSPEDSSIYLCSVEDRGLAGYAKNIQYFGAGTRLSVL.

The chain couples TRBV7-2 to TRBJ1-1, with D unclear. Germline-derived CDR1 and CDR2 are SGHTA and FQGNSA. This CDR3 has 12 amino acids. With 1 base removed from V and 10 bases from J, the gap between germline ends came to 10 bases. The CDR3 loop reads CASSLDSGRAFF. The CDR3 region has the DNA TGTGCCAGCAGCTTAGATTCCGGCCGAGCTTTCTTT.

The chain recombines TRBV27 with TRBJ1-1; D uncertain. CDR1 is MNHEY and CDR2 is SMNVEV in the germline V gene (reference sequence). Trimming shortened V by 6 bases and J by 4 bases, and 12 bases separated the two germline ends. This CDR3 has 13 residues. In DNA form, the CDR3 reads TGTGCCAGCAGCCCTGACGTGGGCACTGAAGCTTTCTTT. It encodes CASSPDVGTEAFF.

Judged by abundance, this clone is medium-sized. The CDR3 is CAWGATGGSTDTQYF. In nucleotides, the CDR3 is TGTGCCTGGGGCGCCACAGGGGGTTCCACAGATACGCAGTATTTT. The chain recombines TRBV30 with TRBJ2-3, with 8 bases fitting TRBD1. The CDR3 runs 15 residues. Germline V lookup: CDR1 GTSNPN, CDR2 SVGIG (reference sequence). V was pared by 5 bases and J by 2 bases, with 9 bases of the junction left unmatched. Complete variable domain (other parts from reference TRBV30 and TRBJ2-3): SQTIHQWPATLVQPVGSPLSLECTVEGTSNPNLYWYRQAAGRGLQLLFYSVGIGQISSEVPQNLSASRPQDRQFILSSKKLLLSDSGFYLCAWGATGGSTDTQYFGPGTRLTVL.

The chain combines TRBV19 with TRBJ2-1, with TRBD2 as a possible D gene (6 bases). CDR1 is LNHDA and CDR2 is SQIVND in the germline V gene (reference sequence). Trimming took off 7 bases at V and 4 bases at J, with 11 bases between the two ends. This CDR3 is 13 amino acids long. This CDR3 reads CASMEGMYNEQFF. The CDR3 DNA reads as TGTGCCAGTATGGAGGGGATGTACAATGAGCAGTTCTTC. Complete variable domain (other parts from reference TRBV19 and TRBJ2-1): DGGITQSPKYLFRKEGQNVTLSCEQNLNHDAMYWYRQDPGQGLRLIYYSQIVNDFQKGDIAEGYSVSREKKESFPLTVTSAQKNPTAFYLCASMEGMYNEQFFGPGTRLTVL.

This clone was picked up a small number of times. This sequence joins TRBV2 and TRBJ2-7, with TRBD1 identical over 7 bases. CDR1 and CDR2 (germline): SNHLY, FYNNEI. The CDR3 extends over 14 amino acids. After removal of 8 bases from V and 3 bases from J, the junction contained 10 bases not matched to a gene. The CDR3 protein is CASLADRAFYEQYF. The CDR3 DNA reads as TGTGCCAGCCTGGCAGACAGGGCCTTCTACGAGCAGTACTTC.

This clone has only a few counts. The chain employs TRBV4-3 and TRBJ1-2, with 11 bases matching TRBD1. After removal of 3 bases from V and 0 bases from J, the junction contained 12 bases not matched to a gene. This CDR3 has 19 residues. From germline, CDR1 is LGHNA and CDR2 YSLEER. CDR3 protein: CASSQIPGTGGITNYGYTF. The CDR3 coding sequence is TGCGCCAGCAGCCAGATTCCCGGGACAGGGGGGATAACTAACTATGGCTACACCTTC.

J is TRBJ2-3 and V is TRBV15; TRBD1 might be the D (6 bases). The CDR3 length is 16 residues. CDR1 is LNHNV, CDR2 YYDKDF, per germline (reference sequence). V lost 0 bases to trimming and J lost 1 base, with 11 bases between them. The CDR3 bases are TGTGCCACCAGCAGAGATCCCAGGGGTGGCACAGATACGCAGTATTTT. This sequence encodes CATSRDPRGGTDTQYF.

CDR3 region: CASSPYPGAYEQYF. The CDR3 DNA is TGTGCCAGCTCACCTTACCCGGGAGCCTACGAGCAGTACTTC. V gene TRBV18 combines with J gene TRBJ2-7; a possible D gene is TRBD2 (6 bases). Germline assignment: CDR1 KGHSH and CDR2 LQKENI. Trimming stripped 3 bases from V and 2 bases from J, with 11 bases between. The CDR3 consists of 14 residues.

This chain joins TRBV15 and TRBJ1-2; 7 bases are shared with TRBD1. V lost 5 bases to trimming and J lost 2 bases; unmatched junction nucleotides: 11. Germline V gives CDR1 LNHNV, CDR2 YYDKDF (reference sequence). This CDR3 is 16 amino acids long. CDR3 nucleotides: TGTGCCACCAGCCATCTGCCGGGACAGTTCAACTATGGCTACACCTTC. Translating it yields CATSHLPGQFNYGYTF. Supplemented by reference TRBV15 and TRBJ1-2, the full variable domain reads DAMVIQNPRYQVTQFGKPVTLSCSQTLNHNVMYWYQQKSSQAPKLLFHYYDKDFNNEADTPDNFQSRRPNTSFCFLDIRSPGLGDTAMYLCATSHLPGQFNYGYTFGSGTRLTVV.

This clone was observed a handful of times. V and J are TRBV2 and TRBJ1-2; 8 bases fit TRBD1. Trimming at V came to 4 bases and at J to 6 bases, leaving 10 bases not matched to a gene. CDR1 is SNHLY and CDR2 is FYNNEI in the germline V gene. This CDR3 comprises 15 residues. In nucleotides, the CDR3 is TGTGCCAGCAGTGCATTAATCGGACAGGGCGATGGCTACACCTTC. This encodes CASSALIGQGDGYTF.

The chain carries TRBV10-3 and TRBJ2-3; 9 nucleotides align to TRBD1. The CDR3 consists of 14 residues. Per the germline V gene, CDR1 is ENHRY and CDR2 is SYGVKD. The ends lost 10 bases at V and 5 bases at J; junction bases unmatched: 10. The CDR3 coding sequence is TGTGCCACCACATTTACAGGGGGCGGAGATACGCAGTATTTT. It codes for CATTFTGGGDTQYF.

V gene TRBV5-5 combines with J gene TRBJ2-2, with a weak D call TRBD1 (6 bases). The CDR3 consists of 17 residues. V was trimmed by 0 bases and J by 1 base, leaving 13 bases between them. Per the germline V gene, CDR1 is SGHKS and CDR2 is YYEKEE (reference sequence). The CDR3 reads CASSLAPGQKNTGELFF. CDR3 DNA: TGTGCCAGCAGCTTGGCCCCAGGACAGAAGAACACCGGGGAGCTGTTTTTT.

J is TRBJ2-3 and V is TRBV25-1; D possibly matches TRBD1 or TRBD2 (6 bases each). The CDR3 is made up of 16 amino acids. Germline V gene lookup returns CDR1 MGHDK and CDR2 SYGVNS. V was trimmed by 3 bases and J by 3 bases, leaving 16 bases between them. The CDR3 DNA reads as TGTGCCAGCAGTGATTGGGAGCGAGGGGGGACAGATACGCAGTATTTT. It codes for CASSDWERGGTDTQYF.

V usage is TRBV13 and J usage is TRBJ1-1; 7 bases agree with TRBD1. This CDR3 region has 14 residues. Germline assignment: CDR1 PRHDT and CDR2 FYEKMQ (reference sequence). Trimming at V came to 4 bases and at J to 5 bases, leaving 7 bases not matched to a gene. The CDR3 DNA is TGTGCCAGCAGCTCGGGACAGCCGAGGACTGAAGCTTTCTTT. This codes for CASSSGQPRTEAFF.

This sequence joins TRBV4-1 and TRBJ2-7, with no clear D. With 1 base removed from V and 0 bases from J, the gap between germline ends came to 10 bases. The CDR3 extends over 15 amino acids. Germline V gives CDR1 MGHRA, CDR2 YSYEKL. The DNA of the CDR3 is TGCGCCAGCAGCCAAGCCACATTGAGCTCCTACGAGCAGTACTTC. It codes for CASSQATLSSYEQYF.

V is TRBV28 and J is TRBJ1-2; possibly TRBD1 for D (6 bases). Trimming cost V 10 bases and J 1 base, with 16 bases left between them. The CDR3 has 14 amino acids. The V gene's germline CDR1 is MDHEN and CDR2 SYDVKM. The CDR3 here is CATAPDSLNYGYTF. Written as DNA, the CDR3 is TGTGCCACAGCCCCGGACAGCCTTAACTATGGCTACACCTTC.

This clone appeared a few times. CDR3 sequence: CASSSLAAVYEQYF. In DNA, the CDR3 is TGTGCCAGCAGTTCACTAGCGGCGGTTTACGAGCAGTACTTC. The genes are TRBV27 and TRBJ2-7; the match to TRBD2 covers 8 bases. The V gene's germline CDR1 is MNHEY and CDR2 SMNVEV (reference sequence). The CDR3 contains 14 residues. With 4 bases clipped from V and 4 bases from J, the junction kept 6 bases outside the gene matches.

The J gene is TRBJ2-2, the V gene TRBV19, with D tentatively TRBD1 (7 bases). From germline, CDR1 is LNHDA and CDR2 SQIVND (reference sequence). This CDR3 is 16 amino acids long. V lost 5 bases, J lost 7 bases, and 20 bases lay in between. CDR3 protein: CASSPLDRDFSGELFF. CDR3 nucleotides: TGTGCCAGTAGTCCCCTTGACAGGGACTTTAGCGGGGAGCTGTTTTTT.

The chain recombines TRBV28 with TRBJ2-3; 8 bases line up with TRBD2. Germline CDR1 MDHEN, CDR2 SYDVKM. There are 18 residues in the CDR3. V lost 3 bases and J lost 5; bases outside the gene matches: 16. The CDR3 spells CASSFGLAGRRVIDTQYF. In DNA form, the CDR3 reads TGTGCCAGCAGTTTCGGTTTAGCGGGGAGGAGGGTGATAGATACGCAGTATTTT.

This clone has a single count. DNA for the CDR3: TGCGCCAGCAGCCAAGAGGGGTTGAGGGGGCTGGGGGCCGGGGAGCTGTTTTTT. Translating it yields CASSQEGLRGLGAGELFF. The chain is built from TRBV4-3 and TRBJ2-2; 7 bases match TRBD1. The J segment lost 6 bases and the V segment lost 0 bases, leaving 13 bases of the junction unmatched. Germline CDR1 and CDR2: LGHNA and YSLEER. The CDR3 has 18 residues.

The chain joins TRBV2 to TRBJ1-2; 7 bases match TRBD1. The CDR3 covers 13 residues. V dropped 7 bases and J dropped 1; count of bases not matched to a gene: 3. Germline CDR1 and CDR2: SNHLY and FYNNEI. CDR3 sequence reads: CASMGQNNYGYTF. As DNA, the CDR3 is TGTGCCAGCATGGGACAGAATAACTATGGCTACACCTTC.

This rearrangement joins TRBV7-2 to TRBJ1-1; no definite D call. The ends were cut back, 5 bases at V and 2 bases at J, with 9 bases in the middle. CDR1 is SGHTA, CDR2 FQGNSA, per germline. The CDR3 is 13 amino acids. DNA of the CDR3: TGTGCCAGCAGCGAGACACCTAACACTGAAGCTTTCTTT. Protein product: CASSETPNTEAFF.